This entry features one TCR beta chain sequence. V lost 4 bases to trimming and J lost 4 bases, with 13 bases between them. The CDR3 loop spans 13 amino acids. CDR1 GTSNPN and CDR2 SVGIG come from the germline V gene (reference sequence). These data originate in a study of blood T cell repertoires in COVID-19. Study-level information: COVID-19 samples collected from the United States, Italy and Spain covered acute and convalescent phases. The cDNA or gDNA used as material had been derived from T cells, B-cell-depleted T cells, or PBMCs.

Authors' analysis steps: The assay estimated nucleated cells by amplifying reference gene primers. Assay used: immunoSEQ multiplex PCR; TCRdb lists only in-frame clones, some missing. D and trimming were read from the DNA, whereas the V and J calls and clone size are those reported in that table. The table records 150,000 to 180,000 clones, over 65% of them present only once. The source material was peripheral blood. This clonotype was obtained from a man older than 75 with acute or convalescent COVID-19. V gene TRBV30 combines with J gene TRBJ1-1; D possibly corresponds to TRBD1 (5 bases). The CDR3 here is CAWMKSGGTEAFF. In nucleotides, the CDR3 is TGTGCCTGGATGAAGAGCGGGGGCACTGAAGCTTTCTTT.